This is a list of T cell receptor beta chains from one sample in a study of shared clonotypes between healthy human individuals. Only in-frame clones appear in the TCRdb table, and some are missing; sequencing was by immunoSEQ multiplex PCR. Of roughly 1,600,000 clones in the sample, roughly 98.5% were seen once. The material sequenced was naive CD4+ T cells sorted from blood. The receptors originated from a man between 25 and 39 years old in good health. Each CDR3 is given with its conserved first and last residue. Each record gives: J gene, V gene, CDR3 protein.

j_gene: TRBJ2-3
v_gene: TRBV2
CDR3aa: CASTRGRTDTQYF

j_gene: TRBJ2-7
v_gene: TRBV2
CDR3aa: CASSLDGSSYEQYF

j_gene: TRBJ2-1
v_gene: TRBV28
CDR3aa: CASSSLEQFF

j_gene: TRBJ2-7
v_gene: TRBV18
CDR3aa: CASSPLGTEAYEQYF

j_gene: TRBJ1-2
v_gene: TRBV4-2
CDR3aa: CASSQEEGAYGYTF

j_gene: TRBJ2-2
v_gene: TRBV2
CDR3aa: CASIERTGPAGELFF

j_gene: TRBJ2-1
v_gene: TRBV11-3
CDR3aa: CASSLRSRGQGYNEQFF

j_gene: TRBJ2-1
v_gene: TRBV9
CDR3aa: CASSVLAGRTQSGSYNEQFF

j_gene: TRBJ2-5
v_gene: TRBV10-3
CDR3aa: CAIRGSQETQYF

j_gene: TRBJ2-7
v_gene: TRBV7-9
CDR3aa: CASSLAGSYEQYF

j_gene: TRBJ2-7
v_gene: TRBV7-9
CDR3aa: CASSMTEYEQYF

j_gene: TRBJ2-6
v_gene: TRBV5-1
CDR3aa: CASSLARDSEVVSGANVLTF

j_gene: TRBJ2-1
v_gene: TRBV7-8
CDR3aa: CASSLVPAGQGSDEQFF

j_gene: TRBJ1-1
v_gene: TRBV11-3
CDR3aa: CASGSSESEAFF